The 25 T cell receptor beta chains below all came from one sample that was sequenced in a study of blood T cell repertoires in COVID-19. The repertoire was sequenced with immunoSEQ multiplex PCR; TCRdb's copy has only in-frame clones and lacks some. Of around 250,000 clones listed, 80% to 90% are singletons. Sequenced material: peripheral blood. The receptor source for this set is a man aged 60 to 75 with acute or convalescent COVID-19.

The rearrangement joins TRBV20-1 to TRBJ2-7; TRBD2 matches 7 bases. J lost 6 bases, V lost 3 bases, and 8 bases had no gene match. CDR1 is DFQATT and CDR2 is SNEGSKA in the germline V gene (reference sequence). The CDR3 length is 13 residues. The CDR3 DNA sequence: TGCAGTGCTAGTAGCCCCACTAGCGTCGAGCAGTACTTC. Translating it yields CSASSPTSVEQYF.

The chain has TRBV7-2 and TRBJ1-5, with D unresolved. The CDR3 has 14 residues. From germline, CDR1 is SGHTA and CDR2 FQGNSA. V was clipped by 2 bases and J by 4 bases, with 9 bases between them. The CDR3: CASSLSLGNQPQHF. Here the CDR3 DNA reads TGTGCCAGCAGCTTAAGTCTCGGGAATCAGCCCCAGCATTTT.

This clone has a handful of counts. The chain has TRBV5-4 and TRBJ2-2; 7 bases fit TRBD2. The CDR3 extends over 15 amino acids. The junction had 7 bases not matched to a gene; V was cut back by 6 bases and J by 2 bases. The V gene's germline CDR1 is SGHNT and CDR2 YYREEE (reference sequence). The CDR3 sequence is CASNPGLLNTGELFF. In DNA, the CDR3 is TGTGCCAGCAACCCGGGACTACTAAACACCGGGGAGCTGTTTTTT.

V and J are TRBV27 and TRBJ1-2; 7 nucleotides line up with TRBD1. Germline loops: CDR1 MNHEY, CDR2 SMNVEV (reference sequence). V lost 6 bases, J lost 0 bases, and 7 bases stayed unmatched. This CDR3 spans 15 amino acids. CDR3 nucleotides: TGTGCCAGCAGACTGACAGGGAACACTAACTATGGCTACACCTTC. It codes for CASRLTGNTNYGYTF.

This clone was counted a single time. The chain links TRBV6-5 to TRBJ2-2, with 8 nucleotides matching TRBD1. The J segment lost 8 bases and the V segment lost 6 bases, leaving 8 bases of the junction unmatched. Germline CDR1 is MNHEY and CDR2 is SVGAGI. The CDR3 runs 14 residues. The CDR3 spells CASSKDRAGGELFF. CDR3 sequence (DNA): TGTGCCAGCAGCAAGGACAGGGCGGGGGGGGAGCTGTTTTTT.

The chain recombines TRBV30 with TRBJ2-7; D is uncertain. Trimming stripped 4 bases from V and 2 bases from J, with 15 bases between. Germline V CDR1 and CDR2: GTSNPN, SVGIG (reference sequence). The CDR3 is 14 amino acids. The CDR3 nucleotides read TGTGCCTGGAAAAGCTTAAGCGAAGCCTACGAGCAGTACTTC. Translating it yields CAWKSLSEAYEQYF.

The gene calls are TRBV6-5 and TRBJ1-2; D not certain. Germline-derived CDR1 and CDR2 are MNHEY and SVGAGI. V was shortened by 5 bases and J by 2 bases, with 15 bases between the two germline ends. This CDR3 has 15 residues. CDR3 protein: CASSPWEGWNYGYTF. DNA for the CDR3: TGTGCCAGCAGTCCCTGGGAGGGTTGGAACTATGGCTACACCTTC.

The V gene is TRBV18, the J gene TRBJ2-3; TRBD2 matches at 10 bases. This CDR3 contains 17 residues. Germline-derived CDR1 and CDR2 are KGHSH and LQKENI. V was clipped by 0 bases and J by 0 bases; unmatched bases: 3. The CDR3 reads CASSPPGLAESTDTQYF. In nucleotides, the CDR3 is TGTGCCAGCTCACCACCCGGACTAGCGGAAAGCACAGATACGCAGTATTTT.

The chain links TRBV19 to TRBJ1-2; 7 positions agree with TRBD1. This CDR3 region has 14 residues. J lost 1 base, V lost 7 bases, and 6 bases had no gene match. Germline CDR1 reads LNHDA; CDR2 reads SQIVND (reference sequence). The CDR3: CASTPGQFNYGYTF. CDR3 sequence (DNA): TGTGCCAGTACCCCGGGACAGTTTAACTATGGCTACACCTTC.

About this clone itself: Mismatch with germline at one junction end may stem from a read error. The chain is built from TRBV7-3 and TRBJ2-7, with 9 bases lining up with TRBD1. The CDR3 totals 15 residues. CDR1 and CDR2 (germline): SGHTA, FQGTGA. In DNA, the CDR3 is TGTGCCAGCAGCATAACCGGGACAGGGATCGACGAGCAGTACTTC. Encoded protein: CASSITGTGIDEQYF.

CDR3 residues: CAWSNTDTQYF. DNA for the CDR3: TGTGCCTGGAGCAACACAGATACGCAGTATTTT. The J gene is TRBJ2-3, the V gene TRBV30; D remains unclear. Germline CDR1 is GTSNPN and CDR2 is SVGIG (reference sequence). V lost 3 bases to trimming and J lost 2 bases, with 3 bases between them. CDR3 length: 11 amino acids.

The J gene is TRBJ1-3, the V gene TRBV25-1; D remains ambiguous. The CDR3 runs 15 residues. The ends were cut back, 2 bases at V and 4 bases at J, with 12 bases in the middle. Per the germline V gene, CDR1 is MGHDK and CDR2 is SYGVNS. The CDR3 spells CASSESSPRGNTIYF. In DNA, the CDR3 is TGTGCCAGCAGTGAAAGCAGCCCGAGGGGAAACACCATATATTTT.

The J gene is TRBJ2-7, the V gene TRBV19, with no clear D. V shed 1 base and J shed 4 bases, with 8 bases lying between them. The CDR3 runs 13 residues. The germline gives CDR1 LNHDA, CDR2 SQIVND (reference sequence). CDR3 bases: TGTGCCAGTAGTATAGGTCGCGGTTACGAGCAGTACTTC. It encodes CASSIGRGYEQYF.

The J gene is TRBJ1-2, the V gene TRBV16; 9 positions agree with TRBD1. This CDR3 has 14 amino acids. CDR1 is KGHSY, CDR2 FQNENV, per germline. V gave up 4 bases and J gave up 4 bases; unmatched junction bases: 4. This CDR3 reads CASSPQGATYGYTF. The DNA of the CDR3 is TGTGCCAGCAGCCCACAGGGGGCCACCTATGGCTACACCTTC.

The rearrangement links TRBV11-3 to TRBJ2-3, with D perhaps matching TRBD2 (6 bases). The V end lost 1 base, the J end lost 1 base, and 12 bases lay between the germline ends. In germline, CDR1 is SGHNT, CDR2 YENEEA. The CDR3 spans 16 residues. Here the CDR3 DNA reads TGTGCCAGCAGCTTAGGCGGGGACCAGGGCACAGATACGCAGTATTTT. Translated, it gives CASSLGGDQGTDTQYF.

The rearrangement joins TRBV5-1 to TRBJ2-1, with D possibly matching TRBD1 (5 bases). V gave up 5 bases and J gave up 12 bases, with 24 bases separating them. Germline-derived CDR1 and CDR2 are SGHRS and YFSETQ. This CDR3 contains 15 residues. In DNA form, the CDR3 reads TGCGCCAGCAGGCTACTGGGCCAGGGAACTTCTGGGCAGTTCTTC. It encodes CASRLLGQGTSGQFF.

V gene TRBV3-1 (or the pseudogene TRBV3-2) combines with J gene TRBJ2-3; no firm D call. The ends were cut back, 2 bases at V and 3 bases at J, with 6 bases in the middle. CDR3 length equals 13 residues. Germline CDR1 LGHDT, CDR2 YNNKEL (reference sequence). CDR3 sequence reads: CASSQTWTDTQYF. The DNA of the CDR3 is TGTGCCAGCAGCCAAACTTGGACAGATACGCAGTATTTT.

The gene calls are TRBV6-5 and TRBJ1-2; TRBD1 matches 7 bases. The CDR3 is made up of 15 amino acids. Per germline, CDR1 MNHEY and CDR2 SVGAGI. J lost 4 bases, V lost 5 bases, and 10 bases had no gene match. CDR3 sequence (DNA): TGTGCCAGCAGTAGGGGGACAGAGGCGGGCTATGGCTACACCTTC. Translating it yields CASSRGTEAGYGYTF.

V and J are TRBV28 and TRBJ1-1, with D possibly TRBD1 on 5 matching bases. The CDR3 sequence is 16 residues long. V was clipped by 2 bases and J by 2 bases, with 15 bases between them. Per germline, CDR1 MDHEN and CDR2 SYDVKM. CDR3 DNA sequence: TGTGCCAGCAGTTTAGGATGGGGCCGCGCAAACACTGAAGCTTTCTTT. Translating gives CASSLGWGRANTEAFF.

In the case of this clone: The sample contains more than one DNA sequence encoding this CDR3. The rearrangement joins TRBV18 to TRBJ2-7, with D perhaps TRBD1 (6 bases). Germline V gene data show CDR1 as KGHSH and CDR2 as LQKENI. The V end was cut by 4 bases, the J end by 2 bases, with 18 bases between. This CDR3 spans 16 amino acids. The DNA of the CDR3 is TGTGCCAGCTCACACCCCGGGACATCCGGTACCTACGAGCAGTACTTC. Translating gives CASSHPGTSGTYEQYF.

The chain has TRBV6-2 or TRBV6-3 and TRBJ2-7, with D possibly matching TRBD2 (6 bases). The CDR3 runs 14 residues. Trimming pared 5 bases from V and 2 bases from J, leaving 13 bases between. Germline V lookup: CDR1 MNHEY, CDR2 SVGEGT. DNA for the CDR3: TGTGCCAGCAGTCCCACGGGGAGGCCCTACGAGCAGTACTTC. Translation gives CASSPTGRPYEQYF.

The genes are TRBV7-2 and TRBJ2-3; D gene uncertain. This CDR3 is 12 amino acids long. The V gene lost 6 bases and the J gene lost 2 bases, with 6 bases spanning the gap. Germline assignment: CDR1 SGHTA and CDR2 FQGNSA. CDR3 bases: TGTGCCAGCAGTCCTTTCACAGATACGCAGTATTTT. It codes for CASSPFTDTQYF.

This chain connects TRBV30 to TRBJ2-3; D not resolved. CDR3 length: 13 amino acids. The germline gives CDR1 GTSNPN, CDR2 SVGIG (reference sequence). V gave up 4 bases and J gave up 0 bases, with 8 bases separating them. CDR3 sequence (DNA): TGTGCCTGGACGGCGGAGAGCACAGATACGCAGTATTTT. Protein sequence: CAWTAESTDTQYF. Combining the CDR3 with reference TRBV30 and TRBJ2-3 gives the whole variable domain SQTIHQWPATLVQPVGSPLSLECTVEGTSNPNLYWYRQAAGRGLQLLFYSVGIGQISSEVPQNLSASRPQDRQFILSSKKLLLSDSGFYLCAWTAESTDTQYFGPGTRLTVL.

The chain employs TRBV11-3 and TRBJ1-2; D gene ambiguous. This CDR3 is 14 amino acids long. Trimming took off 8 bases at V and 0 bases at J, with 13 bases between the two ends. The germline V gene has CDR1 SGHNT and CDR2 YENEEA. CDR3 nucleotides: TGTGCCAGCTCACCAAGAGCTCCTAACTATGGCTACACCTTC. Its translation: CASSPRAPNYGYTF.

CDR3 in DNA: TGTGCCAGCAGCTTAGCAACAGCCTCCTATGGCTACACCTTC. Its protein product is CASSLATASYGYTF. The chain carries TRBV7-2 and TRBJ1-2; D uncertain. Trimming took off 0 bases at V and 4 bases at J, with 9 bases between the two ends. The CDR3 extends over 14 amino acids. Germline V gene sequence: CDR1 SGHTA, CDR2 FQGNSA.